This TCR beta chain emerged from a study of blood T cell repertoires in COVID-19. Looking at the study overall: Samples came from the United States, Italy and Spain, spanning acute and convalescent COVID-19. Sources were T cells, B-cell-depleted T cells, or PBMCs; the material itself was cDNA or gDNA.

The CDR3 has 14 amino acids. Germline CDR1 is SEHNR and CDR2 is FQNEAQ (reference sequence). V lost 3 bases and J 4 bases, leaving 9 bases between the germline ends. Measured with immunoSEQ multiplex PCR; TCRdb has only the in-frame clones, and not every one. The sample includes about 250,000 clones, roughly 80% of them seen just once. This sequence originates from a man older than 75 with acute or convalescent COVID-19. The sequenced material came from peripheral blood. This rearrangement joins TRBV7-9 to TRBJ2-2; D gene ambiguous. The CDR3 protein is CASSLKQITGELFF. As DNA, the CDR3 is TGTGCCAGCAGCTTGAAACAGATCACCGGGGAGCTGTTTTTT.